Shown below are 24 T cell receptor beta chains from a single sample sequenced in a study of spatial heterogeneity in lung cancer. Study outcomes and limitations: Counts of expanded alpha and beta TCRs within tumors tracked the tumor nonsynonymous mutation count.

TCRdb reprocessed the 5' RACE reads via MiXCR and lists one record per CDR3 protein. Counted here are under 15,000 distinct CDR3 sequences, 5% to 6.5% occurring once; the ten biggest clones make up around 35%. Time point indicated: sample taken at primary tumor resection. These receptors lack a known antigen. The sequencing here drew on lung tumor tissue, taken at surgery. Every receptor here comes from a male donor with early-stage non-small cell lung cancer.

Many counts were recorded for this clonotype. The chain employs TRBV25-1 and TRBJ2-4; D gene unclear. Between the trimmed V and J ends, which lost 1 base and 1 base, there was a span of 2 bases. Germline V gene data show CDR1 as MGHDK and CDR2 as SYGVNS. The CDR3 covers 13 residues. The DNA of the CDR3 is TGTGCCAGCAGTGAATGGGCCAAAAACATTCAGTACTTC. Translation gives CASSEWAKNIQYF.

This clonotype was counted at least ten times. V and J are TRBV4-3 and TRBJ2-3; 10 bases are shared with TRBD2. V gave up 5 bases and J gave up 0 bases; unmatched junction bases: 5. The germline CDR1 and CDR2 sequences are LGHNA and YSLEER. This CDR3 is built from 16 residues. CDR3 nucleotides: TGCGCCAGCAGCTATCGGACTAGCGGAAGCACAGATACGCAGTATTTT. Translation: CASSYRTSGSTDTQYF.

The V and J genes are TRBV7-3 and TRBJ2-3; 11 bases line up with TRBD2. This CDR3 has 14 residues. J was trimmed by 4 bases and V by 5 bases; bases with no gene match: 2. Germline loops: CDR1 SGHTA, CDR2 FQGTGA. CDR3: CASSASGRSDTQYF. DNA of the CDR3: TGTGCCAGCAGCGCTAGCGGGAGGTCAGATACGCAGTATTTT. The full variable domain, rest sourced from reference TRBV7-3 and TRBJ2-3, is GAGVSQTPSNKVTEKGKYVELRCDPISGHTALYWYRQSLGQGPEFLIYFQGTGAADDSGLPNDRFFAVRPEGSVSTLKIQRTERGDSAVYLCASSASGRSDTQYFGPGTRLTVL.

The rearrangement uses TRBV5-1 and TRBJ2-3; D unresolved. There are 15 residues in the CDR3. CDR1 and CDR2 (germline): SGHRS, YFSETQ. Trimming shortened V by 1 base and J by 6 bases, and 15 bases separated the two germline ends. The CDR3, as DNA: TGCGCCAGCAGCTTGAACGCGGCTTTCATGGATACGCAGTATTTT. This sequence encodes CASSLNAAFMDTQYF.

This clonotype was observed many times. This chain connects TRBV11-1 to TRBJ1-1; weak D call: TRBD1 (6 bases). CDR1 is SGHAT, CDR2 FQDESV, per germline (reference sequence). This CDR3 has 15 residues. V dropped 1 base and J dropped 1 base, with 10 bases sitting between them. The CDR3 DNA follows: TGTGCCAGCAGCTTAGTTCCAGGGGCGAACACTGAAGCTTTCTTT. The encoded protein is CASSLVPGANTEAFF.

The sample holds many counts of this clonotype. The chain combines TRBV20-1 with TRBJ2-1; 9 bases are a match to TRBD2. With 5 bases clipped from V and 5 bases from J, the junction kept 7 bases outside the gene matches. CDR3 length: 14 residues. Germline V gene data show CDR1 as DFQATT and CDR2 as SNEGSKA (reference sequence). For the CDR3, the DNA is TGCAGTGCTCGAGGACTAGCGCCGAACAATGAGCAGTTCTTC. Its translation is CSARGLAPNNEQFF.

This clonotype was counted only a few times. This sequence joins TRBV7-2 and TRBJ2-1; possible D gene TRBD1, 6 bases. The CDR3 has 12 amino acids. V dropped 3 bases and J dropped 10 bases, with 10 bases sitting between them. Germline V gives CDR1 SGHTA, CDR2 FQGNSA. In DNA form, the CDR3 reads TGTGCCAGCAGCTTTAGGGGGAGAGAGCAGTTCTTC. Encoded protein: CASSFRGREQFF.

This clonotype was seen at least ten times. The CDR3 DNA reads TGTGCCAGCAGTTACTCGATGAGGAGATCCTACGAGCAGTACTTC. This gives the protein CASSYSMRRSYEQYF. V usage is TRBV6-5 and J usage is TRBJ2-7; D is unresolved. Germline V gives CDR1 MNHEY, CDR2 SVGAGI. The CDR3 runs 15 residues. The V and J ends lost 0 bases and 1 base respectively, with 10 bases between them.

This clonotype was seen many times. CDR3 coding DNA: TGTGCCAGCAGTTTAGACAGGACCACCCGGCGGTACGAGCAGTACGTC. Protein: CASSLDRTTRRYEQYV. The chain recombines TRBV27 with TRBJ2-7, with D possibly being TRBD1 (6 bases). V was clipped by 2 bases and J by 4 bases, with 18 bases between them. Germline values: CDR1 MNHEY, CDR2 SMNVEV (reference sequence). The CDR3 has 16 amino acids.

This clonotype was counted at least ten times. CDR3 in DNA: TGTGCCAGCAGTGAAGTGAACTACCTAGCGGGAGGGTTTTACGAGCAGTACGTC. It specifies CASSEVNYLAGGFYEQYV. The chain couples TRBV6-1 to TRBJ2-7; 12 bases are shared with TRBD2. After removal of 1 base from V and 4 bases from J, the junction contained 11 bases not matched to a gene. The CDR3 sequence is 18 residues long. Per germline, CDR1 MNHNS and CDR2 SASEGT.

At least ten counts were recorded for this clonotype. The chain has TRBV18 and TRBJ2-3; 8 bases align to TRBD1. The germline V gene has CDR1 KGHSH and CDR2 LQKENI. The J segment lost 4 bases and the V segment lost 1 base, leaving 4 bases of the junction unmatched. This CDR3 has 15 amino acids. The DNA for the CDR3 is TGTGCCAGCTCACCACTTCTCAGGGGGCCAGATACGCAGTATTTT. As protein: CASSPLLRGPDTQYF.

This clonotype was picked up many times. The gene calls are TRBV7-2 and TRBJ2-5; either TRBD1 or TRBD2 may fit D (5 bases each). Deletions cut 10 bases from V and 5 bases from J, with 23 bases between. There are 15 residues in the CDR3. Germline-derived CDR1 and CDR2 are SGHTA and FQGNSA. CDR3: CATSLGGSFEETQYF. The CDR3 DNA reads as TGTGCCACAAGTCTTGGGGGTAGCTTTGAGGAGACCCAGTACTTC.

This chain uses TRBV9 with TRBJ1-3; D unresolved. V was cut by 0 bases and J by 0 bases, with 10 bases left in between. Germline V gene lookup returns CDR1 SGDLS and CDR2 YYNGEE. The CDR3 has 16 residues. CDR3 coding DNA: TGTGCCAGCAGCGTAGAGTTCTTGCTCTCTGGAAACACCATATATTTT. Its translation: CASSVEFLLSGNTIYF.

This clonotype was observed many times. This rearrangement joins TRBV29-1 to TRBJ2-5, with a tentative D call TRBD2 (5 bases). Trimming cost V 2 bases and J 2 bases, with 12 bases left between them. Germline CDR1 and CDR2: SQVTM and ANQGSEA. The CDR3 has 14 amino acids. The CDR3 sequence is CSVEMGDFQETQYF. Here the CDR3 DNA reads TGCAGCGTTGAAATGGGAGACTTTCAAGAGACCCAGTACTTC.

This clonotype was detected a few times. J is TRBJ2-3 and V is TRBV30; weak D call: TRBD2 (6 bases). CDR3 size: 13 residues. Trimming cost V 3 bases and J 6 bases, with 13 bases left between them. The V gene's germline CDR1 is GTSNPN and CDR2 SVGIG (reference sequence). CDR3 sequence (DNA): TGTGCCTGGAGCAGGGCGGGGCGGGATACGCAGTATTTT. Encoded protein: CAWSRAGRDTQYF.

There are many counts of this clonotype. The chain combines TRBV5-1 with TRBJ2-3; TRBD2 might be the D (6 bases). The CDR3 length is 13 residues. V lost 4 bases, J lost 5 bases, and 11 bases lay in between. Germline CDR1 is SGHRS and CDR2 is YFSETQ. The CDR3: CASSGRAGDTQYF. The CDR3 DNA is TGCGCCAGCAGCGGAAGAGCGGGAGATACGCAGTATTTT.

This clonotype has at least ten counts. This rearrangement joins TRBV4-3 to TRBJ2-7, with D perhaps being TRBD1 or TRBD2 (6 bases each). This CDR3 region has 16 residues. V shed 0 bases and J shed 2 bases, with 14 bases lying between them. Germline CDR1 and CDR2: LGHNA and YSLEER. CDR3 DNA: TGCGCCAGCAGCCAAGACTTGAGAGGGGGGACCTACGAGCAGTACTTC. It encodes CASSQDLRGGTYEQYF.

This clonotype appeared many times. The chain employs TRBV20-1 and TRBJ1-5, with 10 bases aligning to TRBD1. This CDR3 has 17 amino acids. Per germline, CDR1 DFQATT and CDR2 SNEGSKA (reference sequence). Germline trimming cut 0 bases from V and 2 bases from J; bases unmatched to any gene: 7. The CDR3 here is CSARDPGQGFGNQPQHF. CDR3 in DNA: TGCAGTGCTAGAGATCCGGGACAGGGGTTCGGCAATCAGCCCCAGCATTTT.

This clonotype was observed many times. The chain joins TRBV20-1 to TRBJ2-1, with D possibly being TRBD2 (6 bases). In germline, CDR1 is DFQATT, CDR2 SNEGSKA (reference sequence). V was trimmed by 6 bases and J by 7 bases, leaving 13 bases between them. The CDR3 loop spans 12 amino acids. The CDR3, as DNA: TGCAGTGCCACCCAGAGCGGGAATGAGCAGTTCTTC. Translating gives CSATQSGNEQFF.

By frequency in the sample, this clonotype is large. The chain combines TRBV6-2 or TRBV6-3 with TRBJ2-1; no definite D call. From germline, CDR1 is MNHEY and CDR2 SVGEGT. Trimming removed 2 bases at V and 0 bases at J, with 8 bases between. The CDR3 length is 15 residues. CDR3 nucleotides: TGTGCCAGCAGTTACGTCCATAGCTCCTACAATGAGCAGTTCTTC. Protein: CASSYVHSSYNEQFF.

This clonotype was detected many times. The chain carries TRBV7-3 and TRBJ2-6; TRBD2 might be the D (5 bases). V gave up 1 base and J gave up 11 bases, with 15 bases separating them. The CDR3 extends over 15 amino acids. Germline CDR1 reads SGHTA; CDR2 reads FQGTGA. The DNA of the CDR3 is TGTGCCAGCAGCTTAAGAGGGAGCGAGTCCGACGTCCTGACTTTC. Amino acid sequence: CASSLRGSESDVLTF.

This clonotype was recorded at least ten times. The chain uses TRBV27 and TRBJ1-2, with D maybe TRBD1 (5 bases). The germline V gene encodes CDR1 MNHEY and CDR2 SMNVEV (reference sequence). CDR3 size: 13 residues. Trimming stripped 3 bases from V and 8 bases from J, with 13 bases between. CDR3 sequence (DNA): TGTGCCAGCAGTTTTTCAGGGTCTAGGGGCTACACCTTC. Protein product: CASSFSGSRGYTF.

In its sample, this clonotype was seen many times. This chain links TRBV14 with TRBJ2-1, with D possibly being TRBD1 or TRBD2 (5 bases each). V was clipped by 1 base and J by 3 bases, with 13 bases between them. The CDR3 loop spans 16 amino acids. Per germline, CDR1 SGHDN and CDR2 FVKESK. CDR3 DNA: TGTGCCAGCAGCCAAGGGGGGAACAGCTTCTACAATGAGCAGTTCTTC. It is translated as CASSQGGNSFYNEQFF.

This clonotype was picked up many times. The chain uses TRBV18 and TRBJ2-1; TRBD2 might be the D (6 bases). The CDR3 spans 13 residues. Between the trimmed V and J ends, which lost 2 bases and 9 bases, there was a span of 11 bases. Per germline, CDR1 KGHSH and CDR2 LQKENI. CDR3 coding DNA: TGTGCCAGCTCACCATGGAGGGCAAGTGAGCAGTTCTTC. It codes for CASSPWRASEQFF.